This record concerns one TCR beta chain sequence. This could be a read error, since a much larger clone is one nucleotide away. The conserved phenylalanine or tryptophan normally closing the CDR3 is absent here, so this likely arose from a read error. The data were obtained in a study of blood T cells in healthy people across ages. The V end lost 8 bases, the J end lost 3 bases, and 23 bases lay between the germline ends. The CDR3 has 16 amino acids. A J-beta primer mix and a sample-barcoded 5' primer were used in a second PCR of roughly 6 to 12 cycles. One entry per CDR3 protein results from TCRdb running MiXCR on the 5' RACE reads. The sample lists about 780,000 distinct CDR3 sequences, about 46% occurring once.

This chain connects TRBV12-3 or TRBV12-4 to TRBJ2-7, with D perhaps matching TRBD1 (6 bases). The clonotype was recovered from a man older than 75 in good health. The source material was blood. The DNA of the CDR3 is TGTGCCAGCTCTCGAATACAGGGTAATATTCTCTACGAGCAGTACCTC. It specifies CASSRIQGNILYEQYL.